These 25 T cell receptor beta chains were all obtained from the same sample, sequenced in a study of siplizumab effects on memory and regulatory T cells. The assay was immunoSEQ multiplex PCR, and TCRdb's table has in-frame clones only and misses some. The sample has 110,000 or so clones; around 95% are singletons. Sequencing was carried out using non-Treg CD4+ T cells sorted from blood. These receptors came from a human donor in good health.

Turning to this clone: Different DNA sequences within this sample yield the same CDR3. The chain is built from TRBV19 and TRBJ2-2; D might be TRBD1 (5 bases). Germline values: CDR1 LNHDA, CDR2 SQIVND (reference sequence). This CDR3 has 14 residues. The V gene lost 7 bases and the J gene lost 2 bases, with 11 bases spanning the gap. CDR3 nucleotide sequence: TGTGCCAGTAACAGGCAGGGAAACACCGGGGAGCTGTTTTTT. Translated: CASNRQGNTGELFF. The full variable domain, rest sourced from reference TRBV19 and TRBJ2-2, is DGGITQSPKYLFRKEGQNVTLSCEQNLNHDAMYWYRQDPGQGLRLIYYSQIVNDFQKGDIAEGYSVSREKKESFPLTVTSAQKNPTAFYLCASNRQGNTGELFFGEGSRLTVL.

The chain joins TRBV4-2 to TRBJ2-1; D ambiguous. Germline-derived CDR1 and CDR2 are LGHNA and YNFKEQ. This CDR3 region has 17 residues. The V gene lost 0 bases and the J gene lost 0 bases, with 12 bases spanning the gap. CDR3 sequence: CASSQDKGGSSYNEQFF. CDR3 DNA sequence: TGTGCCAGCAGCCAAGATAAGGGCGGAAGCTCCTACAATGAGCAGTTCTTC.

CDR3 amino acids: CASTTAGSKSPLHF. The CDR3 bases are TGTGCCAGCACCACCGCAGGGTCCAAATCACCCCTCCACTTT. This chain connects TRBV5-5 to TRBJ1-6; D perhaps matches TRBD1 (5 bases). The V end was cut by 6 bases, the J end by 10 bases, with 17 bases between. The CDR3 runs 14 residues. Per germline, CDR1 SGHKS and CDR2 YYEKEE (reference sequence).

The chain combines TRBV7-2 with TRBJ1-4; perhaps TRBD1 as D (6 bases). Looked up from germline, CDR1 is SGHTA and CDR2 is FQGNSA. The CDR3 totals 17 residues. V lost 5 bases, J lost 0 bases, and 16 bases lay in between. The chain's CDR3 is CASSLAGGLTTNEKLFF. The CDR3 bases are TGTGCCAGCAGCCTCGCCGGGGGCCTAACAACTAATGAAAAACTGTTTTTT.

This chain links TRBV9 with TRBJ2-7; D gene ambiguous. The CDR3 has 15 residues. The V end lost 0 bases, the J end lost 3 bases, and 13 bases lay between the germline ends. Looked up from germline, CDR1 is SGDLS and CDR2 is YYNGEE. This chain's CDR3 is CASSVGSGAYYEQYF. For the CDR3, the DNA is TGTGCCAGCAGCGTAGGGAGTGGCGCGTACTACGAGCAGTACTTC.

DNA of the CDR3: TGTGCCAGCAGCCCCCAGGGTTCGTCAGATACGCAGTATTTT. Protein product: CASSPQGSSDTQYF. The rearrangement joins TRBV7-2 to TRBJ2-3, with D tentatively TRBD1 (5 bases). Trimming removed 5 bases at V and 4 bases at J, with 13 bases between. The CDR3 is made up of 14 amino acids. The germline V gene encodes CDR1 SGHTA and CDR2 FQGNSA.

J is TRBJ1-6 and V is TRBV6-5; a weak D match, TRBD1 (6 bases). Germline V lookup: CDR1 MNHEY, CDR2 SVGAGI. There are 15 residues in the CDR3. Trimming pared 2 bases from V and 10 bases from J, leaving 15 bases between. The CDR3 bases are TGTGCCAGCAGTTACCCTGGACAGTCAAGCTCACCCCTCCACTTT. Its protein is CASSYPGQSSSPLHF.

The CDR3 bases are TGTGCCAGTAGTATACCATTTCGGGGCTACACCTTC. It specifies CASSIPFRGYTF. The chain combines TRBV19 with TRBJ1-2; D unclear. Germline lookup yields CDR1 LNHDA and CDR2 SQIVND (reference sequence). CDR3 length: 12 amino acids. Trimming cost V 2 bases and J 8 bases, with 9 bases left between them.

The V and J genes are TRBV18 and TRBJ1-1; perhaps TRBD1 as D (6 bases). Germline CDR1 reads KGHSH; CDR2 reads LQKENI. V lost 6 bases to trimming and J lost 3 bases, with 14 bases between them. The CDR3 has 14 residues. DNA for the CDR3: TGTGCCAGCTCGTCGAAACAGGGAGACACTGAAGCTTTCTTT. It encodes CASSSKQGDTEAFF. Filled out from reference TRBV18 and TRBJ1-1, the complete variable domain reads NAGVMQNPRHLVRRRGQEARLRCSPMKGHSHVYWYRQLPEEGLKFMVYLQKENIIDESGMPKERFSAEFPKEGPSILRIQQVVRGDSAAYFCASSSKQGDTEAFFGQGTRLTVV.

This rearrangement joins TRBV6-1 to TRBJ2-3; 10 nucleotides line up with TRBD2. The CDR3 has 14 residues. V was clipped by 6 bases and J by 1 base; unmatched bases: 1. Germline V gene lookup returns CDR1 MNHNS and CDR2 SASEGT. Here the CDR3 reads CASSSGGGTDTQYF. The CDR3, as DNA: TGTGCCAGCAGCAGCGGGGGGGGCACAGATACGCAGTATTTT.

V and J are TRBV19 and TRBJ2-3, with 12 bases that match TRBD2. V lost 2 bases to trimming and J lost 5 bases; unmatched junction nucleotides: 14. Per the germline V gene, CDR1 is LNHDA and CDR2 is SQIVND (reference sequence). This CDR3 is 19 amino acids long. The CDR3 loop reads CASSIQGLAGTNPGDTQYF. The CDR3 DNA reads TGTGCCAGTAGTATACAAGGACTAGCGGGGACCAACCCCGGAGATACGCAGTATTTT.

The rearrangement joins TRBV21-1 to TRBJ2-7; the table's TRBD1 call for D was not verified on the DNA. TRBV21-1 is flagged as a pseudogene. This CDR3 comprises 13 residues. CDR3 coding DNA: TGTGCCAGCAGCATCGTGACGGGACAGACTTCGTACTTC. This encodes CASSIVTGQTSYF.

A single count supports this clone. This chain connects TRBV20-1 to TRBJ2-1; 10 bases match TRBD2. The CDR3 spans 11 residues. V gave up 5 bases and J gave up 13 bases; unmatched junction bases: 5. Germline CDR1 is DFQATT and CDR2 is SNEGSKA (reference sequence). In DNA, the CDR3 is TGCAGTGCTGAGCGGGGGGGCTATCAGTTCTTC. Translating gives CSAERGGYQFF.

The chain combines TRBV29-1 with TRBJ1-1; unclear D gene. Germline values: CDR1 SQVTM, CDR2 ANQGSEA. V was clipped by 4 bases and J by 0 bases, with 9 bases between them. The CDR3 runs to 13 residues. This CDR3 reads CSVVEFMNTEAFF. The CDR3 DNA reads as TGCAGCGTTGTGGAGTTTATGAACACTGAAGCTTTCTTT.

The chain carries TRBV6-1 and TRBJ2-2; maybe TRBD2 (5 bases). CDR1 is MNHNS, CDR2 SASEGT, per germline. V was shortened by 8 bases and J by 4 bases, with 17 bases between the two germline ends. The CDR3 covers 15 residues. CDR3 in amino acids: CASPQFAGGTGELFF. As DNA, the CDR3 is TGTGCCAGCCCTCAATTCGCCGGAGGCACCGGGGAGCTGTTTTTT.

The chain has TRBV7-2 and TRBJ2-5; TRBD2 might be the D (5 bases). Germline V gene sequence: CDR1 SGHTA, CDR2 FQGNSA. Trimming left V 5 bases short and J 5 bases short, with 15 bases between. The CDR3 is 14 residues long. DNA for the CDR3: TGTGCCAGCAGCCCACCGGGGTCCGTGGAGACCCAGTACTTC. Its translation is CASSPPGSVETQYF.

This rearrangement joins TRBV19 to TRBJ1-3; D perhaps matches TRBD1 (6 bases). CDR1 and CDR2 (germline): LNHDA, SQIVND (reference sequence). Trimming took off 2 bases at V and 2 bases at J, with 7 bases between the two ends. This CDR3 comprises 14 residues. CDR3 nucleotides: TGTGCCAGTAGTATACAGGGGCCTGGAAACACCATATATTTT. The encoded protein is CASSIQGPGNTIYF.

CDR3 DNA sequence: TGTGCCAGCAGCTTCCAGGGGACTAGCACAGATACGCAGTATTTT. Protein product: CASSFQGTSTDTQYF. V is TRBV7-3 and J is TRBJ2-3; the D gene could be TRBD1 or TRBD2 (6 bases each). CDR1 SGHTA and CDR2 FQGTGA come from the germline V gene. The CDR3 covers 15 residues. With 3 bases removed from V and 0 bases from J, the gap between germline ends came to 10 bases.

A few counts support this clone. The rearrangement uses TRBV19 and TRBJ1-1; D is uncertain. Trimming took off 4 bases at V and 0 bases at J, with 9 bases between the two ends. Germline loops: CDR1 LNHDA, CDR2 SQIVND (reference sequence). CDR3 length: 14 residues. DNA for the CDR3: TGTGCCAGTAGTAGGTCTGCGATGAACACTGAAGCTTTCTTT. This gives the protein CASSRSAMNTEAFF.

The rearrangement joins TRBV9 to TRBJ2-3, with D possibly called TRBD1 or TRBD2 (6 bases each). This CDR3 spans 15 amino acids. CDR1 is SGDLS and CDR2 is YYNGEE in the germline V gene. V was cut by 2 bases and J by 1 base, with 11 bases left in between. The CDR3 is CASSVEGVGTDTQYF. In DNA, the CDR3 is TGTGCCAGCAGCGTGGAGGGGGTGGGCACAGATACGCAGTATTTT.

The chain couples TRBV5-1 to TRBJ2-1; 7 positions agree with TRBD2. Germline CDR1 SGHRS, CDR2 YFSETQ. CDR3 length: 14 amino acids. With V trimmed by 3 bases and J by 4 bases, 4 bases remained unmatched. The DNA of the CDR3 is TGCGCCAGCAGCTACGGGGGGACTTACAATGAGCAGTTCTTC. Its translation: CASSYGGTYNEQFF.

As regards this clone: At one of its ends the junction is not consistent with the germline gene, which may arise from a read error. The chain carries TRBV11-3 and TRBJ2-1, with D perhaps TRBD1 (5 bases). The CDR3 is made up of 14 amino acids. The germline gives CDR1 SGHNT, CDR2 YENEEA. The CDR3 region has the DNA TGTGCCAGCAGCCTAGACAGTCTTTACAATGAGCAGTTCTTC. It is translated as CASSLDSLYNEQFF.

CDR3 in amino acids: CASSPTQTDNEQFF. The CDR3, as DNA: TGTGCCAGCTCACCAACACAGACAGACAATGAGCAGTTCTTC. This chain joins TRBV18 and TRBJ2-1; D is possibly TRBD1 (5 bases). CDR1 is KGHSH, CDR2 LQKENI, per germline. CDR3 length: 14 amino acids. The V and J ends lost 2 bases and 5 bases respectively, with 10 bases between them. Looking up the rest from reference TRBV18 and TRBJ2-1 gives the full variable domain: NAGVMQNPRHLVRRRGQEARLRCSPMKGHSHVYWYRQLPEEGLKFMVYLQKENIIDESGMPKERFSAEFPKEGPSILRIQQVVRGDSAAYFCASSPTQTDNEQFFGPGTRLTVL.

The DNA of the CDR3 is TGTGCCAGCAGCTTATTGGCAGGGCCCTACGAGCAGTACTTC. Protein: CASSLLAGPYEQYF. V gene TRBV7-3 combines with J gene TRBJ2-7, with D tentatively TRBD1 (5 bases). The CDR3 totals 14 residues. Trimming stripped 2 bases from V and 2 bases from J, with 10 bases between. The germline V gene has CDR1 SGHTA and CDR2 FQGTGA.

The chain recombines TRBV29-1 with TRBJ2-6, with 9 positions matching TRBD1. Per the germline V gene, CDR1 is SQVTM and CDR2 is ANQGSEA. The trim removed 7 bases at V and 0 bases at J, leaving 13 bases unmatched. The CDR3 spans 18 residues. In DNA form, the CDR3 reads TGCAGCGCAACCATTACCGGGACAGGGTCCTCTGGGGCCAACGTCCTGACTTTC. It is translated as CSATITGTGSSGANVLTF.